This entry features one T cell receptor beta chain sequence. Its antigen is not known. Every one of the donors was a Caucasian adult that lived in Nashville, Tennessee. The protocol was immunoSEQ multiplex PCR, while the TCRdb copy is restricted to in-frame clones and leaves out a portion. The sample has under 2,500,000 clones, approximately 95% seen once. The data stem from a study of shared clonotypes between healthy human individuals. Study at large: The plates for each donor numbered three CD4 naive, three CD4 memory, two CD8 naive and one CD8 memory.

Study-wide results and limits: Richness estimates generally favored naive over memory subsets. Roughly 5% of naive CD4 clonotypes were common to a few donors.

The sequenced sample was naive CD4+ T cells sorted from blood. The subset is: CD45RA+ positively selected. This sequence was found in a man aged 18 to 35 in good health.

The CDR3 sequence: CATRWSQYNEQFF. The DNA of the CDR3 is TGTGCCACCCGGTGGAGCCAATACAATGAGCAGTTCTTC. V is TRBV7-2 and J is TRBJ2-1; D is uncertain. Per the germline V gene, CDR1 is SGHTA and CDR2 is FQGNSA. V was pared by 10 bases and J by 4 bases, with 14 bases between. The CDR3 has 13 amino acids.